This is a list of T cell receptor beta chains from one sample in a study of cytomegalovirus exposure and HLA in healthy donors. TCRdb keeps only in-frame clones here, not all; method: immunoSEQ multiplex PCR. The listing records 30,000 to 50,000 clones. Material: PBMCs. The receptor source for this set is a young woman in good health and CMV-seropositive. Both conserved end residues are part of each CDR3. A D gene is named only where the DNA matches it firmly.

CDR3: CASGNGLNSNQPQHF; DNA: TGTGCCAGCGGAAACGGACTCAATAGCAATCAGCCCCAGCATTTT; V: TRBV2; D: -; J: TRBJ1-5
CDR3: CASSPRTGDYGYTF; DNA: TGTGCCAGCTCACCAAGGACAGGCGACTATGGCTACACCTTC; V: TRBV18; D: TRBD1; J: TRBJ1-2
CDR3: CASSLTENYGYTF; DNA: TGTGCCAGCTCACTTACGGAGAACTATGGCTACACCTTC; V: TRBV18; D: -; J: TRBJ1-2
CDR3: CASSRSGGAGEAQYF; DNA: TGTGCCAGCAGCCGTAGCGGGGGGGCCGGGGAGGCCCAGTACTTC; V: TRBV7-2; D: TRBD2; J: TRBJ2-5
CDR3: CASSGVASNQPQHF; DNA: TGTGCCAGCAGTGGTGTGGCTAGCAATCAGCCCCAGCATTTT; V: TRBV28; D: -; J: TRBJ1-5
CDR3: CAWSVQGYTDTQYF; DNA: TGTGCCTGGAGTGTACAGGGGTACACAGATACGCAGTATTTT; V: TRBV30; D: TRBD1; J: TRBJ2-3
CDR3: CASSLGWTSRGSYEQYF; DNA: TGCGCCAGCAGCTTAGGCTGGACTTCCCGAGGGTCCTACGAGCAGTACTTC; V: TRBV5-1; D: -; J: TRBJ2-7
CDR3: CAISEGHHNSPLHF; DNA: TGTGCCATCAGTGAAGGACACCATAATTCACCCCTCCACTTT; V: TRBV10-3; D: -; J: TRBJ1-6
CDR3: CASSEYTYRVDNQPQHF; DNA: TGTGCCAGCAGTGAATATACGTACAGGGTGGACAATCAGCCCCAGCATTTT; V: TRBV6-1; D: -; J: TRBJ1-5
CDR3: CASSPPPAGSYEQYF; DNA: TGTGCCAGCAGCCCACCTCCAGCAGGCTCCTACGAGCAGTACTTC; V: TRBV7-9; D: -; J: TRBJ2-7
CDR3: CASTRQGYEAFF; DNA: TGTGCCAGCACCAGACAGGGATACGAAGCTTTCTTT; V: TRBV6-6; D: TRBD1; J: TRBJ1-1
CDR3: CASSSQGLAVDYNEQFF; DNA: TGTGCCAGCAGCTCCCAGGGACTAGCGGTTGATTACAATGAGCAGTTCTTC; V: TRBV7-9; D: TRBD2; J: TRBJ2-1
CDR3: CASSLTAYGYNEQFF; DNA: TGTGCCAGCAGTTTGACAGCCTACGGCTACAATGAGCAGTTCTTC; V: TRBV27; D: -; J: TRBJ2-1
CDR3: CASSSDRGYPYEQYF; DNA: TGTGCCAGCAGCTCGGACAGGGGGTATCCCTACGAGCAGTACTTC; V: TRBV7-9; D: TRBD1; J: TRBJ2-7
CDR3: CASSAAGANSPLHF; DNA: TGTGCCAGCAGTGCGGCAGGGGCGAATTCACCCCTCCACTTT; V: TRBV9; D: -; J: TRBJ1-6
CDR3: CASSPQGGDSYNEQFF; DNA: TGTGCCAGCTCACCACAAGGAGGGGATTCCTACAATGAGCAGTTCTTC; V: TRBV18; D: -; J: TRBJ2-1
CDR3: CASTGTGGTGELFF; DNA: TGCGCCAGCACGGGGACAGGGGGGACCGGGGAGCTGTTTTTT; V: TRBV5-1; D: TRBD1; J: TRBJ2-2
CDR3: CASSQDRSSGNTIYF; DNA: TGCGCCAGCAGCCAGGACAGGTCCTCTGGAAACACCATATATTTT; V: TRBV5-1; D: TRBD1; J: TRBJ1-3
CDR3: CASLAGQETQYF; DNA: TGTGCCAGCCTAGCGGGGCAAGAGACCCAGTACTTC; V: TRBV2; D: TRBD2; J: TRBJ2-5
CDR3: CASRYWAENTGELFF; DNA: TGTGCCAGCAGATATTGGGCAGAGAACACCGGGGAGCTGTTTTTT; V: TRBV2; D: -; J: TRBJ2-2
CDR3: CASTPQPQGNRDYTF; DNA: TGTGCCAGCACTCCTCAACCCCAGGGTAATCGCGACTACACCTTC; V: TRBV28; D: -; J: TRBJ1-2
CDR3: CAWSGGPSTLHF; DNA: TGTGCCTGGAGTGGGGGCCCCTCGACCCTCCACTTT; V: TRBV30; D: -; J: TRBJ1-6
CDR3: CASASTSGEETQYF; DNA: TGCGCCAGCGCATCCACTAGCGGGGAAGAGACCCAGTACTTC; V: TRBV10-2; D: TRBD2; J: TRBJ2-5
CDR3: CASSQDRWDISGLPTLGQHF; DNA: TGCGCCAGCAGCCAAGATCGATGGGACATCAGCGGACTCCCTACATTGGGGCAGCACTTC; V: TRBV4-1; D: -; J: TRBJ2-7
CDR3: CASTQDSRRAYGYTF; DNA: TGTGCCAGCACCCAGGACTCACGGAGGGCCTATGGCTACACCTTC; V: TRBV28; D: -; J: TRBJ1-2
CDR3: CACPGQGITGELFF; DNA: TGTGCCTGCCCGGGACAGGGTATCACCGGGGAGCTGTTTTTT; V: TRBV30; D: TRBD1; J: TRBJ2-2
CDR3: CASTDRAYEQYF; DNA: TGTGCCAGCACCGACAGGGCCTACGAGCAGTACTTC; V: TRBV2; D: TRBD1; J: TRBJ2-7
CDR3: CASSLDPGSASEQYF; DNA: TGTGCCAGCAGCTTGGATCCGGGTAGCGCTAGCGAGCAGTACTTC; V: TRBV5-6; D: -; J: TRBJ2-7
CDR3: CASSYGQGSYSGYTF; DNA: TGTGCCAGCAGTTACGGGCAGGGGAGTTACTCTGGCTACACCTTC; V: TRBV6-5; D: -; J: TRBJ1-2
CDR3: CASSSDRDTEAFF; DNA: TGTGCCAGCAGCTCGGACAGAGACACTGAAGCTTTCTTT; V: TRBV5-5; D: -; J: TRBJ1-1
CDR3: CASSLVGYTSSYEQYF; DNA: TGTGCCAGCAGCTTAGTGGGCTACACAAGCTCCTACGAGCAGTACTTC; V: TRBV7-2; D: -; J: TRBJ2-7
CDR3: CASSKDCRDSPLHF; DNA: TGTGCCAGCAGCAAAGATTGTCGGGATTCACCCCTCCACTTT; V: TRBV21-1; D: -; J: TRBJ1-6
CDR3: CASSTGLEPNNEQFF; DNA: TGCGCCAGCAGCACGGGACTTGAACCCAACAATGAGCAGTTCTTC; V: TRBV5-1; D: -; J: TRBJ2-1
CDR3: CASSLLSETQYF; DNA: TGTGCCAGCAGCTTATTATCGGAGACCCAGTACTTC; V: TRBV7-2; D: -; J: TRBJ2-5
CDR3: CASRGAYEQYF; DNA: TGTGCCAGCAGAGGGGCCTACGAGCAGTACTTC; V: TRBV2; D: -; J: TRBJ2-7
CDR3: CASSARGGESHNEQFF; DNA: TGTGCCAGCAGCGCCCGGGGGGGGGAATCGCACAATGAGCAGTTCTTC; V: TRBV7-9; D: TRBD2; J: TRBJ2-1
CDR3: CASSLRGQPEKLFF; DNA: TGTGCCAGCAGCTTGCGAGGACAGCCTGAAAAACTGTTTTTT; V: TRBV5-8; D: -; J: TRBJ1-4
CDR3: CASSLTGTGEETQYF; DNA: TGTGCCAGCAGCTTAACGGGGACAGGGGAAGAGACCCAGTACTTC; V: TRBV7-7; D: TRBD1; J: TRBJ2-5
CDR3: CAWDRVNSYEQYF; DNA: TGTGCCTGGGACAGGGTCAACTCCTACGAGCAGTACTTC; V: TRBV30; D: TRBD1; J: TRBJ2-7
CDR3: CAWRPRWIRGAEQYF; DNA: TGTGCCTGGCGACCCCGATGGATCAGGGGAGCCGAGCAGTACTTC; V: TRBV30; D: -; J: TRBJ2-7
CDR3: CASSRDTLNTQYF; DNA: TGTGCCAGCAGTAGGGACACCTTGAATACGCAGTATTTT; V: TRBV7-2; D: -; J: TRBJ2-3
CDR3: CASSVGRARDQPQHF; DNA: TGCGCCAGCAGTGTGGGCAGGGCCAGGGATCAGCCCCAGCATTTT; V: TRBV10-2; D: -; J: TRBJ1-5
CDR3: CARSLSGTESYEQYF; DNA: TGTGCCAGAAGTCTCTCCGGGACAGAAAGCTACGAGCAGTACTTC; V: TRBV7-5; D: -; J: TRBJ2-7
CDR3: CASSASGGAGELFF; DNA: TGTGCCAGCAGCGCTAGCGGGGGGGCCGGGGAGCTGTTTTTT; V: TRBV6-5; D: TRBD2; J: TRBJ2-2
CDR3: CASSSTGAGLLLAFF; DNA: TGTGCCAGCAGTTCGACAGGGGCCGGGTTATTGCTAGCTTTCTTT; V: TRBV27; D: TRBD1; J: TRBJ1-1
CDR3: CASSNENRSGGEKLFF; DNA: TGTGCCAGCTCCAACGAAAACAGATCGGGAGGGGAAAAACTGTTTTTT; V: TRBV25-1; D: -; J: TRBJ1-4
CDR3: CASSPGGRGRTGANVLTF; DNA: TGTGCCAGCAGCCCCGGTGGTAGGGGGCGGACTGGGGCCAACGTCCTGACTTTC; V: TRBV5-4; D: TRBD1; J: TRBJ2-6
CDR3: CASSIATEAYEQYF; DNA: TGTGCCAGTAGTATAGCGACGGAGGCCTACGAGCAGTACTTC; V: TRBV19; D: -; J: TRBJ2-7
CDR3: CASSLDSGYTIYF; DNA: TGTGCCAGCAGCTTAGATTCAGGGTACACCATATATTTT; V: TRBV11-2; D: -; J: TRBJ1-3
CDR3: CASSSISIAEKLFF; DNA: TGTGCCAGCAGTTCTATCTCGATTGCTGAAAAACTGTTTTTT; V: TRBV6-5; D: -; J: TRBJ1-4
CDR3: CASSLAGTGVNEQFF; DNA: TGTGCCAGCAGCCTTGCCGGGACAGGGGTCAATGAGCAGTTCTTC; V: TRBV7-2; D: TRBD1; J: TRBJ2-1
CDR3: CASSSGLEAGANVLTF; DNA: TGTGCCAGCAGCTCGGGACTAGAGGCTGGGGCCAACGTCCTGACTTTC; V: TRBV7-2; D: TRBD2; J: TRBJ2-6
CDR3: CASSYGQGGGEQYF; DNA: TGTGCCAGCAGTTACGGGCAGGGAGGTGGAGAGCAGTACTTC; V: TRBV6-5; D: -; J: TRBJ2-7